What follows is one T cell receptor (beta chain) and its context. The protocol was immunoSEQ multiplex PCR, while the TCRdb copy is restricted to in-frame clones and leaves out a portion. Of more than 200,000 clones detected, around 90% appear once; the ten largest clones hold about 0.64%. These data originate in a study of blood T cell repertoires in COVID-19. Study summary: Whether acute or convalescent, the COVID-19 samples came from the United States, Italy and Spain. PBMCs, B-cell-depleted T cells, or T cells provided the cDNA or gDNA that made up the material.

With 5 bases clipped from V and 7 bases from J, the junction kept 12 bases outside the gene matches. The length of the CDR3 is 15 residues. Germline CDR1 reads MNHEY; CDR2 reads SMNVEV (reference sequence). The chain joins TRBV27 to TRBJ2-7; TRBD2 agrees at 9 bases. Sequencing was carried out using peripheral blood. The source is a human donor in a cohort sampled during active COVID-19. In DNA form, the CDR3 reads TGTGCCAGCAGTAATAGCGGGAGCTGGGTGTTTGAGCAGTACTTC. Translation: CASSNSGSWVFEQYF.